This T cell receptor beta chain is from a study of Graves' ophthalmopathy and Graves' hyperthyroidism. Study at large: Before any treatment, peripheral blood was taken at the initial diagnosis.

The hyperthyroidism patients, aged 18 to 65, had been newly diagnosed, with under 2 months' duration. It was from roughly 10 ml of fresh peripheral blood that the PBMCs came. The CDR3 totals 17 residues. Trimming cost V 2 bases and J 3 bases, with 19 bases left between them. Germline CDR1 reads MNHNS; CDR2 reads SASEGT. TCR beta CDR3 amplification used RNA transcripts. RT-PCR was first run with HTBI primers, then multiplex PCR in a second round. TCRdb reprocessed the multiplex PCR reads with MiXCR, giving one entry per CDR3 protein. Of 620,000 or so distinct CDR3 sequences listed, 22% are singletons. The source of this sequence is a woman aged 18-29 years with stable Graves' hyperthyroidism. Some clones in this sample may be carry-over from other donors' samples. The chain has TRBV6-1 and TRBJ1-2, with D possibly matching TRBD1 (6 bases). The sample taken for sequencing was peripheral blood. CDR3 loop: CASSEKAGELGDYGYTF. The CDR3 DNA follows: TGTGCCAGCAGTGAAAAGGCAGGGGAATTGGGGGACTATGGCTACACCTTC.